The next 22 T cell receptor beta chains were all read from a single sample in a study of tumor and adjacent non-tumor tissue in lung cancer. RNA was extracted from bulk tissue without any cell sorting. Three rounds of nested PCR, following a modified ARM-PCR protocol, produced the TCRbeta library. Using its own MiXCR run on the multiplex PCR reads, TCRdb lists one record per CDR3 protein. The sample has more than 85,000 distinct CDR3 sequences, roughly 80% seen once; the top ten hold 37%. The sequenced sample was lung tumor tissue. The receptors were gathered from a woman in her sixties with non-small cell lung cancer.

V usage is TRBV29-1 and J usage is TRBJ1-1; maybe TRBD1 (6 bases). CDR1 SQVTM and CDR2 ANQGSEA come from the germline V gene. The CDR3 spans 13 residues. V lost 8 bases to trimming and J lost 1 base, with 14 bases between them. The CDR3 protein is CSTRQDQNTEAFF. CDR3 sequence (DNA): TGCAGCACCCGACAGGATCAGAACACTGAAGCTTTCTTT.

The chain uses TRBV11-2 and TRBJ2-5; D may match TRBD1 or TRBD2 (6 bases each). The CDR3 runs to 14 residues. V was pared by 6 bases and J by 2 bases, with 13 bases between. Germline V gene lookup returns CDR1 SGHAT and CDR2 FQNNGV. The CDR3 sequence is CASRKRGVQETQYF. In DNA form, the CDR3 reads TGTGCCAGCAGAAAGAGGGGGGTGCAAGAGACCCAGTACTTC.

Comments on this clonotype: One end of the junction varies from germline; a read error may be responsible. The V call is TRBV5-8, the J call TRBJ1-1, with D uncertain. The CDR3 contains 9 residues. Germline V gives CDR1 SGHTS, CDR2 YDEGEE. Here the CDR3 DNA reads TGTGTCAGCAGGTTTGGAACGGCGTTT. Its translation is CVSRFGTAF.

This clonotype was detected many times. The V call is TRBV4-3, the J call TRBJ1-1; D may be TRBD1 (5 bases). The germline CDR1 and CDR2 sequences are LGHNA and YSLEER. V was trimmed by 2 bases and J by 8 bases, leaving 12 bases between them. This CDR3 is 13 amino acids long. CDR3 in amino acids: CASSQTGRSEAFF. The CDR3 bases are TGCGCCAGCAGCCAAACGGGACGTTCAGAAGCTTTCTTT.

Regarding this clonotype: With a much larger clone just one base away, this may be a read error. This chain joins TRBV20-1 and TRBJ2-5; D not resolved. This CDR3 contains 14 residues. CDR1 and CDR2 from the germline V gene are DFQATT and SNEGSKA (reference sequence). V lost 2 bases and J 1 base, leaving 11 bases between the germline ends. Here the CDR3 DNA reads TGCAGTGCTAGAACCCCCGACGGCCAAGAGACCCAGTACTTC. It codes for CSARTPDGQETQYF.

This clonotype has more than one count but fewer than ten. This could be a read error, since a much larger clone is one nucleotide away. No conserved phenylalanine or tryptophan is present at the end of the CDR3, so a read error is the likely explanation. This chain links TRBV6-6 with TRBJ2-1; maybe TRBD2 (5 bases). Germline CDR1 and CDR2: MNHNY and SVGAGI (reference sequence). This CDR3 comprises 14 residues. Trimming left V 2 bases short and J 6 bases short, with 11 bases between. CDR3 in amino acids: CASSYEGAFNEQFL. Written as DNA, the CDR3 is TGTGCCAGCAGTTACGAGGGAGCCTTCAATGAGCAGTTCCTC.

Worth noting for this clonotype: Likely a read error: the CDR3 ends without its conserved phenylalanine or tryptophan. Because the CDR3's place on the DNA is in doubt, the DNA is left out and the CDR3 is given as listed by TCRdb. The V and J genes are TRBV4-3 and TRBJ1-2; TRBD1 is taken as the D call from the table, unchecked against the DNA. Inclusive of both ends, the CDR3 amounts to 16 amino acids. Germline assignment: CDR1 LGHNA and CDR2 YSLEER. CDR3 sequence reads: CASSQEWDRVGYGYTL.

At least ten counts were recorded for this clonotype. The CDR3 coding sequence is TGTGCCAGCAGTACCGACAGATACTATGGCTACACCTTC. The encoded protein is CASSTDRYYGYTF. The chain joins TRBV28 to TRBJ1-2, with a possible D match to TRBD1 (5 bases). V shed 5 bases and J shed 3 bases, with 10 bases lying between them. The CDR3 contains 13 residues. Germline CDR1 reads MDHEN; CDR2 reads SYDVKM.

A word on this clonotype: Relative to the germline gene, one junction end is altered; a read error may explain this. This chain joins TRBV20-1 and TRBJ2-1; 9 positions agree with TRBD2. The V gene's germline CDR1 is DFQATT and CDR2 SNEGSKA (reference sequence). The CDR3 has 14 residues. For the CDR3, the DNA is TGCATTGCGGGGGGGGGACACGGCGACAATGAGCACTTCTTC. This gives the protein CIAGGGHGDNEHFF.

The rearrangement joins TRBV11-1 to TRBJ1-1, with a tentative D call TRBD1 (5 bases). Trimming took off 9 bases at V and 3 bases at J, with 14 bases between the two ends. The CDR3 covers 13 residues. Germline V gene lookup returns CDR1 SGHAT and CDR2 FQDESV (reference sequence). Written as DNA, the CDR3 is TGTGCCAGTGGCCGGGACCGCTACACTGAAGCTTTCTTT. It specifies CASGRDRYTEAFF. Full variable domain (outside the CDR3, taken from reference TRBV11-1 and TRBJ1-1): EAEVAQSPRYKITEKSQAVAFWCDPISGHATLYWYRQILGQGPELLVQFQDESVVDDSQLPKDRFSAERLKGVDSTLKIQPAELGDSAMYLCASGRDRYTEAFFGQGTRLTVV.

This clonotype was detected only a few times. A much larger clone lies a single base off, so this may be a read error. The genes are TRBV29-1 and TRBJ2-1, with 10 nucleotides matching TRBD2. The CDR3 has 12 residues. The V gene's germline CDR1 is SQVTM and CDR2 ANQGSEA. The CDR3 here is CSVDTSGNGESF. The CDR3 DNA reads as TGCAGCGTTGATACTAGCGGGAACGGTGAAAGCTTC.

This clonotype was observed many times. The chain joins TRBV29-1 to TRBJ2-4; D gene uncertain. Per the germline V gene, CDR1 is SQVTM and CDR2 is ANQGSEA. CDR3 size: 12 residues. V dropped 2 bases and J dropped 6 bases, with 8 bases sitting between them. DNA of the CDR3: TGCAGCGTTGAACGTGAGATAAACATTCAGTACTTC. Its protein is CSVEREINIQYF.

This clonotype has just one count. The rearrangement uses TRBV12-3 or TRBV12-4 and TRBJ2-3; D is undetermined. Trimming left V 3 bases short and J 3 bases short, with 13 bases between. CDR3 length: 15 residues. This chain's CDR3 is CASSLELAVTDTQYF. In DNA, the CDR3 is TGTGCCAGCAGTTTGGAGCTGGCGGTTACAGATACGCAGTATTTT.

At least ten counts were recorded for this clonotype. This chain links TRBV6-1 with TRBJ2-2, with D possibly matching TRBD1 (6 bases). Germline V gene sequence: CDR1 MNHNS, CDR2 SASEGT. CDR3 length equals 15 residues. V lost 1 base and J lost 7, with 13 bases in between. CDR3 loop: CASSEDPGDGGELFF. CDR3 coding DNA: TGTGCCAGCAGTGAAGACCCAGGGGATGGCGGGGAGCTGTTTTTT.

The V gene is TRBV11-2, the J gene TRBJ1-2; D may be TRBD1 (5 bases). Germline values: CDR1 SGHAT, CDR2 FQNNGV. The CDR3 is 14 residues long. Trimming removed 7 bases at V and 7 bases at J, with 19 bases between. This CDR3 is CASTVYGTQTGYTF. The CDR3 nucleotides read TGTGCCAGCACCGTATATGGGACCCAGACTGGCTACACCTTC.

This clonotype was observed a handful of times. This chain links TRBV28 with TRBJ2-4, with no clear D. CDR3 length: 13 residues. Per the germline V gene, CDR1 is MDHEN and CDR2 is SYDVKM. Trimming left V 5 bases short and J 6 bases short, with 11 bases between. CDR3 sequence reads: CASSIGFGNIQYF. The CDR3 nucleotides read TGTGCCAGCAGTATAGGATTCGGAAACATTCAGTACTTC.

The table lists this clonotype with a few counts. A much larger clone sits a single nucleotide away, making a read error possible. The chain employs TRBV6-1 and TRBJ1-1; tentatively, D is TRBD1 (6 bases). This CDR3 is 13 amino acids long. The V gene lost 4 bases and the J gene lost 5 bases, with 11 bases spanning the gap. Germline lookup yields CDR1 MNHNS and CDR2 SASEGT. CDR3 sequence reads: CASSGTGWTEAFF. CDR3 sequence (DNA): TGTGCCAGCAGTGGAACAGGGTGGACTGAAGCTTTCTTT.

Concerning this clonotype: The junction shows a germline mismatch at one end, possibly a read error. The J gene is TRBJ2-3, the V gene TRBV29-1; D gene ambiguous. From germline, CDR1 is SQVTM and CDR2 ANQGSEA. The CDR3 spans 11 residues. In nucleotides, the CDR3 is TGCAGCGTGTGGGCTCCAGATACGCAATATTTT. Protein sequence: CSVWAPDTQYF.

Concerning this clonotype itself: Because the CDR3 is missing its conserved closing phenylalanine or tryptophan, this is likely a read error. V is TRBV5-6 and J is TRBJ1-5; D possibly corresponds to TRBD1 (5 bases). The V gene's germline CDR1 is SGHDT and CDR2 YYEEEE. The CDR3 extends over 17 amino acids. The CDR3 bases are TGTGACAGCAGCTTAAACCCTGGCGAGGGGCCAAATCAGTCCCAGCATATT. Amino acid sequence: CDSSLNPGEGPNQSQHI.

The chain employs TRBV10-1 and TRBJ1-1; the match to TRBD1 covers 7 bases. Per the germline V gene, CDR1 is WNHNN and CDR2 is SYGVQD (reference sequence). The CDR3 has 13 amino acids. The CDR3 nucleotides are TGCGTCAGTAGTGAGACTCGACAGGGTAAAGCTTTCTTT. Residues: CVSSETRQGKAFF.

To note about this clonotype: The junction does not match germline at one end; this may be a read error. This chain links TRBV6-5 with TRBJ1-1; 7 bases agree with TRBD1. Germline V gene sequence: CDR1 MNHEY, CDR2 SVGAGI. This CDR3 has 14 amino acids. Written as DNA, the CDR3 is TGTACCAGCAAGGAGGGCAGGGGGGACACTGAAGCTTTCTTT. Translation gives CTSKEGRGDTEAFF.

V gene TRBV20-1 combines with J gene TRBJ2-1; no clear D gene. The CDR3 consists of 12 residues. With 4 bases removed from V and 11 bases from J, the gap between germline ends came to 15 bases. Germline lookup yields CDR1 DFQATT and CDR2 SNEGSKA (reference sequence). The CDR3 here is CSAIGSQDKQFF. Written as DNA, the CDR3 is TGCAGTGCTATAGGAAGTCAGGATAAGCAGTTCTTC.